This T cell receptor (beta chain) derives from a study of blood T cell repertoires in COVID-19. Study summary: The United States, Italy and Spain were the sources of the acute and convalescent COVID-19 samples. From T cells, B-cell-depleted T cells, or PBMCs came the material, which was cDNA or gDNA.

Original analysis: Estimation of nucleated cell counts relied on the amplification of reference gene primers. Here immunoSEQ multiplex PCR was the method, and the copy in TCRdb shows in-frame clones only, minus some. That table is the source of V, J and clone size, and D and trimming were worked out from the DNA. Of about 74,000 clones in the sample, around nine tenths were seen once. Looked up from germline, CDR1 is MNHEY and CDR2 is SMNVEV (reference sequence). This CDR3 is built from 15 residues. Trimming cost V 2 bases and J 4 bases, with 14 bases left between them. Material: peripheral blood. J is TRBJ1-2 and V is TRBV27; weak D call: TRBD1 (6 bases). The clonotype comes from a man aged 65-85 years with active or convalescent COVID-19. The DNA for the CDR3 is TGTGCCAGCAGTTTACGCCGGGACACTGTCTATGGCTACACCTTC. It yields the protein CASSLRRDTVYGYTF.